This TCR beta chain was found in a study of CD8+ T cells in alopecia areata (dated by TCRdb to the late 2010s). Study-wide context: Treated patients were enrolled in an open-label pilot trial of oral tofacitinib at 5 to 10 mg twice daily for moderate-to-severe alopecia areata. Scalp clonality was compared across normal scalp (n=4), patchy alopecia areata scalp (n=8), and alopecia totalis/universalis scalp (n=8). Biopsies were taken from tofacitinib-treated patients at baseline and again at 4 and 24 weeks into treatment, and several of those patients also had a later scalp biopsy. Human TCRbeta sequencing covered scalp tissue and sorted CD4+ and CD8+ peripheral blood T cells from patchy and totalis/universalis alopecia areata patients and healthy controls. immunoSEQ multiplex PCR using 35 Vbeta forward primers and 13 Jbeta reverse primers was used to amplify TCRbeta CDR3 regions. Disease severity in treated patients was measured with the SALT score, which quantifies the percentage of affected scalp surface area. In both human patients and the C3H/HeJ mouse model, the study applied high-throughput TCRbeta sequencing to look at T cell clonal expansion in alopecia areata. RNA came from the PAXgene miRNA kit for fixed scalp, the miRNeasy kit for PBMCs, and the RNeasy kit for mouse skin. Tofacitinib was administered for 6 to 18 months, and 6 months of follow-up off drug were then conducted to assess delayed response and recurrence.

In light of the paper, this sample's treatment or condition label describes: oral pan-JAK inhibitor, 5-10 mg twice daily. Lesional scalp punch biopsies and peripheral blood were obtained from alopecia areata patients. PBMCs were separated by density centrifugation and stained for CD3, CD4 and CD8, after which CD4+ and CD8+ T cells were sorted on a FACSAria. What the authors observed across the whole study: Unlike mouse skin, which is dominated by gammadelta T cells, normal human skin has resident alphabeta T cells that are also sequenced, and this complicates analysis of the scalp TCR repertoire. The treated cohort was small, with a single nonresponder, so links between baseline CD8+ expansion and response need larger studies. Many expanded lesional clones persisted in scalp and blood during tofacitinib treatment, which may partly explain relapse after stopping treatment. Shared TCR sequences between patients were less evident than in mice, which may be partly attributable to HLA diversity in the patient population. Higher clonality and more expanded CD8+ clones were observed in lesional scalp than in normal scalp, particularly in alopecia totalis/universalis, a finding suggestive of antigenic drive. Scalp clonality and the number of expanded CD8+ clones among the top 100 scalp clones were significantly decreased by tofacitinib.

Concerning this clone itself: The antigen this receptor binds is unknown. No clone much larger than this one lies a single base away; base qualities are absent.

Library creation used the immunoSEQ multiplex PCR assay. To provide template for TCR sequencing, every sample had RNA extracted and reverse transcribed into cDNA. SuperScript III was used for first-strand cDNA synthesis, primed with a 2:1 mix of oligo-dT and random hexamers. A synthetic immune receptor repertoire was used to assess amplification bias, and residual bias was removed computationally. Processing in the source paper ran as follows. Raw reads were preprocessed to remove errors, and CDR3 was defined according to IMGT conventions as the region from the conserved cysteine to phenylalanine. Clonality was computed by normalizing Shannon entropy by log2 of the number of productive unique TCRs and subtracting the result from 1. Scalp TCRbeta sequences were cross-referenced with sorted blood CD4 and CD8 repertoires so that the CD4 or CD8 identity of scalp clones could be inferred. TCRdb mirrors the immuneACCESS table, restricted to in-frame sequences. Some clones are absent from its copies; in checked studies, under half trace to an unresolved V gene, and the reason for the others is unknown. The D gene and trimming were derived from the DNA, and the V and J assignments and clone size from that table. The sample has roughly 210,000 clones on record, less than 45% of them singletons. Clones ranked in the top ten supply about 2.6% of the sample.

The CDR3 runs 15 amino acids, cysteine and phenylalanine included. The kept DNA is CDR3 alone, 45 bases in frame from the first base. From the germline V gene (reference sequence), CDR1 is LNHDA and CDR2 is SQIVND. V trim: 3 bases; J trim: 8 bases; unmatched bases: 8. The specimen comprised CD4+ T cells sorted from blood, sampled at roughly week 38, from a patient treated with tofacitinib. In this chain, TRBV19 is recombined with TRBJ2-1; 9 bases in the middle match TRBD2. This sequence originates from a human donor with alopecia areata. The nucleotide sequence is given as TGTGCCAGTAGTATTCTTAGCGGGAGTTGGGATGAGCAGTTCTTC. It codes for CASSILSGSWDEQFF.